This TCR beta chain was sequenced in a study of CD8 T cells in Susac syndrome. About the study: When blood was collected, patients with Susac syndrome were therapy-naive, were taking corticosteroids, or were receiving intravenous immunoglobulin alone.

The CDR3 sequence is 16 residues long. J lost 5 bases, V lost 3 bases, and 7 bases had no gene match. CDR1 is KGHSH and CDR2 is LQKENI in the germline V gene. Remarks on this clonotype: Its antigen remains unknown.

Sequencing of TCR beta, carried out with a high-throughput approach, was applied to CD8+ and CD4+ T cells from the blood. The RNA, about 0.45 to 1 ug, was put through reverse transcription using random hexamers. TCR beta CDR3 was amplified by immunoSEQ covering 54 Vbeta and 13 Jbeta. TCRdb ran MiXCR on the immunoSEQ multiplex PCR reads and lists one entry per CDR3 protein. The profile shows more than 65,000 distinct CDR3 sequences, 85% to 95% of them singletons. Points from the study as a whole: Peak Susac CD8+ clonal expansion occurred in TEMRA cells and active patients.

Sequencing input: CD8+ T cells from PBMCs. The receptor's source is a human donor with Susac syndrome. The chain joins TRBV18 to TRBJ2-1, with 10 positions matching TRBD2. The CDR3 coding sequence is TGTGCCAGCTCACCCCCGAGGCTAGCGGGAGACAATGAGCAGTTCTTC. Translating it yields CASSPPRLAGDNEQFF. The full variable domain, completed using reference TRBV18 and TRBJ2-1, is NAGVMQNPRHLVRRRGQEARLRCSPMKGHSHVYWYRQLPEEGLKFMVYLQKENIIDESGMPKERFSAEFPKEGPSILRIQQVVRGDSAAYFCASSPPRLAGDNEQFFGPGTRLTVL.